This T cell receptor (beta chain) was captured in a study of identical twins. Healthy Caucasian individuals made up all the donors. Study findings and constraints: An excess of low generation probability was shown by twin-shared out-of-frame alpha sequences. Insertions were fewer in abundant cord blood beta clonotypes, whereas memory repertoires showed none of this pattern. For out-of-frame beta sequences, excess twin sharing was weaker.

This clonotype was seen repeatedly, ten times or more. As yet, its antigen is unknown. V was pared by 4 bases and J by 1 base, with 9 bases between. The germline V gene encodes CDR1 DFQATT and CDR2 SNEGSKA (reference sequence). The CDR3 sequence is 13 residues long. A single record per CDR3 protein comes from TCRdb applying MiXCR to the 5' RACE reads. The sample lists around 340,000 distinct CDR3 sequences; 9% to 10% were seen once. Sequenced: naive T cells sorted from blood. V usage is TRBV20-1 and J usage is TRBJ2-3; D possibly corresponds to TRBD1 (6 bases). The TCR was taken from a woman aged 50 to 65 in good health. Written as DNA, the CDR3 is TGCAGTGCTATGCAGGGGCGCACAGATACGCAGTATTTT. It specifies CSAMQGRTDTQYF.